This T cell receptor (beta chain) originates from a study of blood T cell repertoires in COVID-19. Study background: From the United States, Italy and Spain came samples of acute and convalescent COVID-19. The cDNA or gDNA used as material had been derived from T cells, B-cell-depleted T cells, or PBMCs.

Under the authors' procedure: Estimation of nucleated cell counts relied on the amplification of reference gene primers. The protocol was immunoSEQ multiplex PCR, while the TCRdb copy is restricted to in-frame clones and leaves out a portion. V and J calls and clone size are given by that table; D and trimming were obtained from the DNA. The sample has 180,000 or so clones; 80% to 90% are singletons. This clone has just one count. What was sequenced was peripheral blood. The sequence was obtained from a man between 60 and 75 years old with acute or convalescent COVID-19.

Written as DNA, the CDR3 is TGTGCCATCAGTGAGTCGTTACAGGGGGCTTCGTACTTC. This translates into CAISESLQGASYF. This sequence joins TRBV10-3 and TRBJ2-7; TRBD1 agrees at 9 bases. This CDR3 has 13 amino acids. Germline values: CDR1 ENHRY, CDR2 SYGVKD. V was clipped by 0 bases and J by 12 bases; unmatched bases: 6.